This T cell receptor (beta chain) was obtained from a study of blood T cell repertoires in COVID-19. Study context: T cells, B-cell-depleted T cells, or PBMCs supplied cDNA or gDNA.

In the original processing: Reference gene primer amplification yielded estimated nucleated cell counts. The data were produced by immunoSEQ multiplex PCR, yet TCRdb's version contains in-frame clones alone and is incomplete. Clone size and the V and J calls come from that table; the DNA yielded D and trimming. Seen here are about 98,000 clones, about 85% observed once, and the top ten hold around a tenth. The CDR3 loop spans 15 amino acids. V lost 6 bases and J lost 1, with 15 bases in between. The germline CDR1 and CDR2 sequences are SGHAT and FQNNGV. The source material was peripheral blood. This chain connects TRBV11-2 to TRBJ1-1; tentative D call: TRBD1 (6 bases). The sequence derives from an elderly woman with acute or convalescent COVID-19. The CDR3 reads CASRGVRGRNTEAFF. CDR3 DNA: TGTGCCAGCAGAGGGGTGAGGGGGAGGAACACTGAAGCTTTCTTT. Filled out from reference TRBV11-2 and TRBJ1-1, the complete variable domain reads EAGVAQSPRYKIIEKRQSVAFWCNPISGHATLYWYQQILGQGPKLLIQFQNNGVVDDSQLPKDRFSAERLKGVDSTLKIQPAKLEDSAVYLCASRGVRGRNTEAFFGQGTRLTVV.